This T cell receptor beta chain was profiled in a study of shared clonotypes between healthy human individuals. Remarks on this clone: One junction end does not reproduce the germline sequence, and a read error may be involved.

The germline gives CDR1 MNHEY, CDR2 SMNVEV (reference sequence). The CDR3 extends over 12 amino acids. The data were produced by immunoSEQ multiplex PCR, yet TCRdb's version contains in-frame clones alone and is incomplete. The sample lists about 2.4 million clones; 90% to 95% were seen once. The sequence derives from a man aged 18 to 30 in good health. The gene calls are TRBV27 and TRBJ2-1; D is unresolved. Sequencing was carried out using naive CD4+ T cells sorted from blood. Subset defined: CD45RA+ positively selected. The CDR3 nucleotides read TGTGCCAGCAGTTTCACTCACAATGGGCAGTTCTTC. Translating it yields CASSFTHNGQFF.